A selection of T cell receptor beta chains follows, all from one sample in a study of shared clonotypes between healthy human individuals. Produced via immunoSEQ multiplex PCR; TCRdb's table is partial and in-frame only. The sample comprises roughly 1,100,000 clones, 65% to 75% of which are singletons, and about 1.5% rests with the top ten. Sequenced input: memory CD4+ T cells sorted from blood. Receptors were obtained from a man younger than 35 in good health. CDR3s include the opening cysteine and the closing phenylalanine or tryptophan. Fields, in order: V gene, clone size, D gene, J gene, CDR3 DNA, CDR3 protein. The D gene is left open where the match is weak. Clone size is shown for a subset of rows, as once, few, many or a class of expanded clone.

v_gene: TRBV30; abundance: .; d_gene: TRBD2; j_gene: TRBJ2-1; CDR3nt: TGTGCCTGGAGGGGACTAGCGCTTAACAATGAGCAGTTCTTC; CDR3aa: CAWRGLALNNEQFF
v_gene: TRBV5-1; abundance: few; d_gene: TRBD2; j_gene: TRBJ2-3; CDR3nt: TGCGCCAGCAACGCGGGAGGTACAGATACGCAGTATTTT; CDR3aa: CASNAGGTDTQYF
v_gene: TRBV21-1; abundance: .; d_gene: .; j_gene: TRBJ1-1; CDR3nt: TGTGCCAGCAGCAAAATGACGGACACTGAAGCTTTCTTT; CDR3aa: CASSKMTDTEAFF
v_gene: TRBV15; abundance: few; d_gene: TRBD1; j_gene: TRBJ1-2; CDR3nt: TGTGCCACCAGCAGAGAAAAACCGGGACAGGGGGAATATGGCTACACCTTC; CDR3aa: CATSREKPGQGEYGYTF
v_gene: TRBV5-4; abundance: .; d_gene: .; j_gene: TRBJ2-1; CDR3nt: TGTGCCAGCAGCTTGGTCTCCATTACGGATGAGCAGTTCTTC; CDR3aa: CASSLVSITDEQFF
v_gene: TRBV7-2; abundance: .; d_gene: .; j_gene: TRBJ1-2; CDR3nt: TGTGCCAGCAGCCCCTCCAGGGAATATGGCTACACCTTC; CDR3aa: CASSPSREYGYTF
v_gene: TRBV5-3; abundance: .; d_gene: .; j_gene: TRBJ2-1; CDR3nt: TGTGCCAGAAGCTGGGGCGGCGCGGGTAATGAGCAGTTCTTC; CDR3aa: CARSWGGAGNEQFF
v_gene: TRBV14; abundance: once; d_gene: TRBD1; j_gene: TRBJ2-5; CDR3nt: TGTGCCTCACGACAGGGATCAGAGACCCAGTACTTC; CDR3aa: CASRQGSETQYF
v_gene: TRBV6-1; abundance: .; d_gene: .; j_gene: TRBJ2-6; CDR3nt: TGTGCCAGCAGTGGTAGGGGTTCCGGGGCCAACGTCCTGACTTTC; CDR3aa: CASSGRGSGANVLTF
v_gene: TRBV2; abundance: few; d_gene: .; j_gene: TRBJ2-7; CDR3nt: TGTGCCAGCACCCACGCCTACGAGCAGTACTTC; CDR3aa: CASTHAYEQYF
v_gene: TRBV7-3; abundance: .; d_gene: TRBD1; j_gene: TRBJ2-7; CDR3nt: TGTGCCAGCAGCCCTGGACAGGCCCCAGCAGATAGGCAGTACTTC; CDR3aa: CASSPGQAPADRQYF
v_gene: TRBV7-2; abundance: once; d_gene: TRBD1; j_gene: TRBJ2-2; CDR3nt: TGTGCCAGCAGCGGGACAGGTTCGAACACCGGGGAGCTGTTTTTT; CDR3aa: CASSGTGSNTGELFF
v_gene: TRBV19; abundance: .; d_gene: .; j_gene: TRBJ2-3; CDR3nt: TGTGCCAGTAATGCAGTGCGCACAGATACGCAGTATTTT; CDR3aa: CASNAVRTDTQYF
v_gene: TRBV5-1; abundance: .; d_gene: TRBD1; j_gene: TRBJ2-7; CDR3nt: TGCGCCAGCAGCTTGGGACAGGGGGCAAAATACGAGCAGTACTTC; CDR3aa: CASSLGQGAKYEQYF
v_gene: TRBV6-5; abundance: few; d_gene: .; j_gene: TRBJ1-6; CDR3nt: TGTGCCAGTTCAGGGGAAAAGGGTAATTCACCCCTCCACTTT; CDR3aa: CASSGEKGNSPLHF
v_gene: TRBV15; abundance: .; d_gene: .; j_gene: TRBJ2-6; CDR3nt: TGTGCCACCAGCAGATCAGCCTCTGGGGCCAACGTCCTGACTTTC; CDR3aa: CATSRSASGANVLTF
v_gene: TRBV5-1; abundance: .; d_gene: .; j_gene: TRBJ2-2; CDR3nt: TGCGCCAGCAGCTTACCGAACACCGGGGAGCTGTTTTTT; CDR3aa: CASSLPNTGELFF
v_gene: TRBV27; abundance: .; d_gene: TRBD1; j_gene: TRBJ1-2; CDR3nt: TGTGCCAGCAGTTTGGTGCCAGGGGGTCATGGCTACACCTTC; CDR3aa: CASSLVPGGHGYTF
v_gene: TRBV2; abundance: .; d_gene: .; j_gene: TRBJ2-5; CDR3nt: TGTGCCAGCAGTGAGGTTGGCTGGTTCATGGAGACCCAGTACTTC; CDR3aa: CASSEVGWFMETQYF
v_gene: TRBV9; abundance: few; d_gene: .; j_gene: TRBJ1-2; CDR3nt: TGTGCCAGCAGCGTAGATGCAGGGGTCTATGGCTACACCTTC; CDR3aa: CASSVDAGVYGYTF
v_gene: TRBV7-8; abundance: .; d_gene: .; j_gene: TRBJ2-5; CDR3nt: TGTGCCAGCAGCTTAGTATCGCGGGCAGAGACCCAGTACTTC; CDR3aa: CASSLVSRAETQYF
v_gene: TRBV7-9; abundance: .; d_gene: .; j_gene: TRBJ1-4; CDR3nt: TGTGCCAGCAGCCCAACAGTGATACGGGGTGAAAAACTGTTTTTT; CDR3aa: CASSPTVIRGEKLFF
v_gene: TRBV7-9; abundance: .; d_gene: .; j_gene: TRBJ2-7; CDR3nt: TGTGCCAGCAGCCGGGACCACTACGAGCAGTACTTC; CDR3aa: CASSRDHYEQYF
v_gene: TRBV27; abundance: .; d_gene: TRBD1; j_gene: TRBJ1-5; CDR3nt: TGTGCCAGCAGTTCCAAACCCCCTGGACAGGGGGGCGGTAGCAATCAGCCCCAGCATTTT; CDR3aa: CASSSKPPGQGGGSNQPQHF
v_gene: TRBV5-3; abundance: .; d_gene: .; j_gene: TRBJ2-5; CDR3nt: TGTGCCAGAAGCCCCAGCAGGCCAAGAGCGACCCAGTACTTC; CDR3aa: CARSPSRPRATQYF
v_gene: TRBV18; abundance: few; d_gene: TRBD2; j_gene: TRBJ2-5; CDR3nt: TGTGCCAGCTCACCACTCGGGGCTAGCGGGGGGAAGACCCAGTACTTC; CDR3aa: CASSPLGASGGKTQYF
v_gene: TRBV7-9; abundance: .; d_gene: TRBD1; j_gene: TRBJ1-1; CDR3nt: TGTGCCAGCAGCACCCGCCTCGGGGACAGCAGCGTAGCTTTCTTT; CDR3aa: CASSTRLGDSSVAFF
v_gene: TRBV9; abundance: .; d_gene: TRBD2; j_gene: TRBJ2-7; CDR3nt: TGTGCCAGCAGCGAGGGACTAGCGGACACCTACGAGCAGTACTTC; CDR3aa: CASSEGLADTYEQYF
v_gene: TRBV18; abundance: .; d_gene: TRBD1; j_gene: TRBJ2-1; CDR3nt: TGTGCCAGTTTCCCGGACAGGCCTAGCTCCTACAATGAGCAGTTCTTC; CDR3aa: CASFPDRPSSYNEQFF
v_gene: TRBV6-1; abundance: .; d_gene: .; j_gene: TRBJ1-1; CDR3nt: TGTGCCAGCAGTGAAATCAGGAGAACTGAAGCTTTCTTT; CDR3aa: CASSEIRRTEAFF
v_gene: TRBV19; abundance: .; d_gene: .; j_gene: TRBJ2-7; CDR3nt: TGTGCCAGTAGTATCAACGGTAGGGACTACGAGCAGTACTTC; CDR3aa: CASSINGRDYEQYF
v_gene: TRBV10-3; abundance: few; d_gene: TRBD1; j_gene: TRBJ2-4; CDR3nt: TGTGCCATCAGTCCTGTCCCGGGACAGGGGAACATTCAGTACTTC; CDR3aa: CAISPVPGQGNIQYF
v_gene: TRBV5-4; abundance: .; d_gene: .; j_gene: TRBJ2-7; CDR3nt: TGTGCCACCAAACCCCACAGTGACTACGAGCAGTACTTC; CDR3aa: CATKPHSDYEQYF
v_gene: TRBV5-4; abundance: .; d_gene: .; j_gene: TRBJ2-3; CDR3nt: TGTGCCAGCAGCGCCCCCACGAGGGGGAATATCGCGCAGTATTTT; CDR3aa: CASSAPTRGNIAQYF
v_gene: TRBV14; abundance: .; d_gene: TRBD2; j_gene: TRBJ2-7; CDR3nt: TGTGCCAGCGCCAAGCGGGACTTTAGCTCCTACGAGCAGTACTTC; CDR3aa: CASAKRDFSSYEQYF
v_gene: TRBV6-4; abundance: .; d_gene: .; j_gene: TRBJ2-4; CDR3nt: TGTGCCAGCAGACTCCTAGGGGGGGGCGACATTCAGTACTTC; CDR3aa: CASRLLGGGDIQYF
v_gene: TRBV30; abundance: .; d_gene: .; j_gene: TRBJ2-3; CDR3nt: TGTGCCTGGACTGGCTATAGCACAGATACGCAGTATTTT; CDR3aa: CAWTGYSTDTQYF
v_gene: TRBV7-9; abundance: .; d_gene: .; j_gene: TRBJ2-1; CDR3nt: TGTGCCGTCCAGAGATGGGATGAGCAGTTCTTC; CDR3aa: CAVQRWDEQFF
v_gene: TRBV15; abundance: many; d_gene: TRBD2; j_gene: TRBJ2-3; CDR3nt: TGTGCCACCAGCAGAGGTAGCGGGGGAACCACAGATACGCAGTATTTT; CDR3aa: CATSRGSGGTTDTQYF
v_gene: TRBV18; abundance: .; d_gene: .; j_gene: TRBJ2-6; CDR3nt: TGTGCCAGCTCACCAGTAATACAAACAGGGTCCCCCTCTGGGGCCAACGTCCTGACTTTC; CDR3aa: CASSPVIQTGSPSGANVLTF
v_gene: TRBV29-1; abundance: .; d_gene: .; j_gene: TRBJ2-2; CDR3nt: TGCAGCGTTGCCGGGGGGCCGAACACCGGGGAGCTGTTTTTT; CDR3aa: CSVAGGPNTGELFF
v_gene: TRBV7-9; abundance: few; d_gene: .; j_gene: TRBJ1-6; CDR3nt: TGTGCCAGCAGCTTAGCTCGCCTAGGAGTTACGGGTAATTCACCCCTCCACTTT; CDR3aa: CASSLARLGVTGNSPLHF
v_gene: TRBV7-3; abundance: .; d_gene: TRBD2; j_gene: TRBJ2-6; CDR3nt: TGTGCCAGCAGCTTACAAGGGAGGGCTGGGGCCAACGTCCTGACTTTC; CDR3aa: CASSLQGRAGANVLTF
v_gene: TRBV6-1; abundance: .; d_gene: .; j_gene: TRBJ2-5; CDR3nt: TGTGCCAGCATACTGGGGGTTCGGGAGACCCAGTACTTC; CDR3aa: CASILGVRETQYF
v_gene: TRBV21-1; abundance: .; d_gene: .; j_gene: TRBJ2-1; CDR3nt: TGTGCCAGCAGCAAACCCCCCGGGACTGGACACAATGAGCAGTTCTTC; CDR3aa: CASSKPPGTGHNEQFF
v_gene: TRBV27; abundance: few; d_gene: .; j_gene: TRBJ2-7; CDR3nt: TGTGCCAGCAGTTCCCCCGGGACACACTCCTACGAGCAGTACTTC; CDR3aa: CASSSPGTHSYEQYF
v_gene: TRBV5-1; abundance: .; d_gene: TRBD2; j_gene: TRBJ2-5; CDR3nt: TGCGCCAGCAGCTCGACTAGCGGGGTTGAGACCCAGTACTTC; CDR3aa: CASSSTSGVETQYF
v_gene: TRBV18; abundance: .; d_gene: TRBD2; j_gene: TRBJ2-1; CDR3nt: TGTGCCAGCTCACCAGGACTAGCGGGCTACAATGAGCAGTTCTTC; CDR3aa: CASSPGLAGYNEQFF
v_gene: TRBV5-1; abundance: .; d_gene: TRBD2; j_gene: TRBJ2-1; CDR3nt: TGCGCCAGCAGCCGACGCCCCCAAGTAGCGGGAATCGTCTATGAGCAGTTCTTC; CDR3aa: CASSRRPQVAGIVYEQFF